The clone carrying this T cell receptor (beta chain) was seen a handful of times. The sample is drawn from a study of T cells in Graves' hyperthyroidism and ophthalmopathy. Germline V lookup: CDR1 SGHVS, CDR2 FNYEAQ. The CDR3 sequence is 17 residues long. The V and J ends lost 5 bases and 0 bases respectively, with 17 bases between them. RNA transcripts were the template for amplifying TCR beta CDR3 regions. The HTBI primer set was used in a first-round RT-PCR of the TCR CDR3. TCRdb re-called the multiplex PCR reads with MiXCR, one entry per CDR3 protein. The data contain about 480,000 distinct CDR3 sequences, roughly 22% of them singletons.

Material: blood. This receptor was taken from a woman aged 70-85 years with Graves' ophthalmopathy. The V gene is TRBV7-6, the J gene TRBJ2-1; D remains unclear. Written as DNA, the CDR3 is TGTGCCAGCAGCCCACGACTGAGAACCCGCTCCTACAATGAGCAGTTCTTC. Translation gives CASSPRLRTRSYNEQFF.